Described below is a single TCR beta chain sequence and its context. Antigen specificity is unknown. This specimen comes from a study of blood T cells in healthy people across ages. The CDR3 totals 16 residues. V was pared by 4 bases and J by 1 base, with 16 bases between. Germline V gene sequence: CDR1 LGHNA, CDR2 YSLEER. Next came a second PCR, run for roughly 6 to 11 cycles, which used a sample-barcoded 5' primer along with a J-beta primer mix. A 12-random-nucleotide template-switch adaptor tagged each cDNA molecule. TCRdb redid the calling of the 5' RACE reads with MiXCR, one entry per CDR3 protein. The sample holds about 1.4 million distinct CDR3 sequences, approximately 63% seen once. Overall study results and limits: Significant beta diversity loss was already apparent by age approximately 40, declining roughly linearly. The study found more naive CD4+ cells and higher diversity in long-lived than aged donors. Underestimates were what the diversity estimates from one million T cells were considered to be.

This receptor was taken from a man between 18 and 29 years old in good health. This chain joins TRBV4-3 and TRBJ1-1; D is perhaps TRBD1 (6 bases). Sample: blood. Here the CDR3 reads CASSLRPTGGNTEAFF. CDR3 DNA sequence: TGCGCCAGCAGCCTACGACCGACAGGCGGGAACACTGAAGCTTTCTTT.